The 23 T cell receptor beta chains reported below all come from one sample, sequenced in a study of cytomegalovirus exposure and HLA in healthy donors. It was with 60 Vbeta and 13 Jbeta primers that the PCR ran. Repertoires were generated with immunoSEQ multiplex PCR, while TCRdb's copy carries only in-frame clones and drops some. In the table there are more than 150,000 clones, around 85% of which are singletons. The sequenced sample consisted of PBMCs. These receptors originate from a man between 18 and 35 years old in good health and CMV-seropositive.

The V gene is TRBV27, the J gene TRBJ1-1; 9 nucleotides line up with TRBD1. Germline assignment: CDR1 MNHEY and CDR2 SMNVEV (reference sequence). The CDR3 spans 15 residues. Trimming cost V 4 bases and J 3 bases; bases outside gene matches: 6. The CDR3 sequence: CASSSKRQGDTEAFF. For the CDR3, the DNA is TGTGCCAGCAGTTCGAAGAGACAGGGGGACACTGAAGCTTTCTTT.

The chain has TRBV7-2 and TRBJ1-4; possibly TRBD1 for D (5 bases). CDR3 length: 15 amino acids. From germline, CDR1 is SGHTA and CDR2 FQGNSA. The V gene lost 1 base and the J gene lost 8 bases, with 14 bases spanning the gap. CDR3 amino acids: CASSLGGGGKEKLFF. The CDR3, as DNA: TGTGCCAGCAGCTTAGGGGGGGGAGGCAAGGAAAAACTGTTTTTT.

Concerning this clone: Other DNA variants within this sample encode the same CDR3. J is TRBJ2-5 and V is TRBV30; D is unclear. Deletions cut 0 bases from V and 5 bases from J, with 7 bases between. Germline V lookup: CDR1 GTSNPN, CDR2 SVGIG (reference sequence). CDR3 length: 12 amino acids. This CDR3 is CAWSVGGETQYF. The CDR3 coding sequence is TGTGCCTGGAGTGTAGGCGGCGAGACCCAGTACTTC.

This rearrangement joins TRBV11-2 to TRBJ2-3; 9 nucleotides agree with TRBD1. Per germline, CDR1 SGHAT and CDR2 FQNNGV. The CDR3 is 16 amino acids. The V gene end was trimmed by 3 bases and the J gene end by 1 base; junction bases not matched to a gene: 5. The CDR3 here is CASSLERDRGTDTQYF. In DNA form, the CDR3 reads TGTGCCAGCAGCTTGGAACGGGACAGGGGCACAGATACGCAGTATTTT.

In nucleotides, the CDR3 is TGTGCCACCAGCTCACTAGCGGTATCTTCCTACGAGCAGTACTTC. Its protein is CATSSLAVSSYEQYF. This chain links TRBV15 with TRBJ2-7, with 8 bases identical to TRBD2. The CDR3 has 15 amino acids. Germline trimming cut 5 bases from V and 1 base from J; bases unmatched to any gene: 7. The V gene's germline CDR1 is LNHNV and CDR2 YYDKDF (reference sequence).

The chain has TRBV6-5 and TRBJ1-1; the match to TRBD1 covers 8 bases. V lost 6 bases to trimming and J lost 6 bases; unmatched junction nucleotides: 6. There are 13 residues in the CDR3. Germline V lookup: CDR1 MNHEY, CDR2 SVGAGI. In DNA, the CDR3 is TGTGCCAGCAGGGTAACAGGGGGATCTGAAGCTTTCTTT. Translating gives CASRVTGGSEAFF.

The chain links TRBV9 to TRBJ2-2; tentatively, D is TRBD2 (7 bases). CDR3 length equals 15 residues. The ends were cut back, 2 bases at V and 6 bases at J, with 14 bases in the middle. CDR1 and CDR2 from the germline V gene are SGDLS and YYNGEE. The CDR3 nucleotides are TGTGCCAGCAGCGTTGGAGGGGGGGTGGCCGGGGAGCTGTTTTTT. This sequence encodes CASSVGGGVAGELFF.

The V call is TRBV19, the J call TRBJ2-2, with TRBD1 identical over 9 bases. The CDR3 has 15 amino acids. Germline assignment: CDR1 LNHDA and CDR2 SQIVND (reference sequence). Unmatched junction bases numbered 9, after V lost 6 bases and J lost 7 bases. CDR3 nucleotides: TGTGCCAGTAGGAAACAGGGGGCAAATGGCGGGGAGCTGTTTTTT. This sequence encodes CASRKQGANGGELFF.

The chain couples TRBV6-6 to TRBJ1-4, with 7 positions matching TRBD1. The CDR3 runs 14 residues. The junction had 3 bases not matched to a gene; V was cut back by 6 bases and J by 2 bases. The germline CDR1 and CDR2 sequences are MNHNY and SVGAGI (reference sequence). CDR3 in amino acids: CASSQQGTNEKLFF. The CDR3 nucleotides read TGTGCCAGCAGCCAACAGGGGACTAATGAAAAACTGTTTTTT.

CDR3 sequence reads: CASSGPPQRGGPGELFF. The CDR3 DNA is TGTGCCAGCAGCGGCCCCCCCCAGCGGGGGGGCCCCGGGGAGCTGTTTTTT. V is TRBV9 and J is TRBJ2-2; 10 bases are a match to TRBD2. The J segment lost 6 bases and the V segment lost 3 bases, leaving 11 bases of the junction unmatched. CDR3 length: 17 residues. Looked up from germline, CDR1 is SGDLS and CDR2 is YYNGEE.

V gene TRBV11-2 combines with J gene TRBJ2-7; 8 positions agree with TRBD2. V shed 1 base, J shed 3 bases, and the junction held 5 bases outside the gene matches. Looked up from germline, CDR1 is SGHAT and CDR2 is FQNNGV. The CDR3 is 15 amino acids. Here the CDR3 DNA reads TGTGCCAGCAGCTTAGGCCGGGGGGGGCTCTACGAGCAGTACTTC. Translating gives CASSLGRGGLYEQYF.

The CDR3 sequence is CASKTNQPQHF. For the CDR3, the DNA is TGCGCCAGCAAGACAAATCAGCCCCAGCATTTT. This chain connects TRBV10-1 to TRBJ1-5; the D is unclear. Trimming shortened V by 7 bases and J by 4 bases, and 5 bases separated the two germline ends. The CDR3 is 11 residues long. Germline V CDR1 and CDR2: WNHNN, SYGVQD (reference sequence).

J is TRBJ2-3 and V is TRBV29-1, with D possibly being TRBD1 (6 bases). The CDR3 contains 14 residues. In germline, CDR1 is SQVTM, CDR2 ANQGSEA. The V and J ends lost 7 bases and 3 bases respectively, with 17 bases between them. The DNA of the CDR3 is TGCAGCGCTCAGATCCCACAGGGTACAGATACGCAGTATTTT. Translating it yields CSAQIPQGTDTQYF.

The table lists this clone with a count of one. The chain recombines TRBV21-1 with TRBJ2-7; TRBD2 reflects the table's D call only, with no check against the DNA. TRBV21-1 is reported as a pseudogene. The CDR3 contains 21 residues. The CDR3 sequence: CASSNAGTAAKKGPVGYEQYF. For the CDR3, the DNA is TGTGCCAGCAGCAACGCGGGAACGGCCGCTAAAAAGGGCCCGGTTGGCTACGAGCAGTACTTC.

This sequence joins TRBV15 and TRBJ2-1; D is unresolved. Trimming left V 0 bases short and J 0 bases short, with 9 bases between. The CDR3 spans 16 residues. In germline, CDR1 is LNHNV, CDR2 YYDKDF (reference sequence). CDR3: CATSRETWSSYNEQFF. The CDR3 DNA sequence: TGTGCCACCAGCAGAGAGACTTGGAGCTCCTACAATGAGCAGTTCTTC.

This chain connects TRBV25-1 to TRBJ2-4, with 8 bases aligning to TRBD1. Germline-derived CDR1 and CDR2 are MGHDK and SYGVNS. V trimming: 3 bases; J trimming: 8 bases; junction bases outside the gene matches: 9. The CDR3 length is 15 residues. CDR3 in amino acids: CASSDPQGARDIQYF. The CDR3 nucleotides read TGTGCCAGCAGTGATCCCCAGGGGGCCAGGGACATTCAGTACTTC. Together with reference TRBV25-1 and TRBJ2-4, the CDR3 gives the full variable domain: EADIYQTPRYLVIGTGKKITLECSQTMGHDKMYWYQQDPGMELHLIHYSYGVNSTEKGDLSSESTVSRIRTEHFPLTLESARPSHTSQYLCASSDPQGARDIQYFGAGTRLSVL.

J is TRBJ2-7 and V is TRBV29-1; 13 bases are shared with TRBD2. Germline V gene data show CDR1 as SQVTM and CDR2 as ANQGSEA. J was trimmed by 6 bases and V by 4 bases; bases with no gene match: 3. CDR3 length: 13 residues. The CDR3 DNA follows: TGCAGCGTTGTACTAGCGGGGGGGCGCGAGCAGTACTTC. This sequence encodes CSVVLAGGREQYF.

The V call is TRBV29-1, the J call TRBJ1-2; 7 bases agree with TRBD1. J gave up 6 bases and V 4 bases, and 11 bases lay outside the gene matches. The germline V gene encodes CDR1 SQVTM and CDR2 ANQGSEA. The CDR3 consists of 14 residues. DNA of the CDR3: TGCAGCGTTGGAGGCAGGGGGTTCTTCGATGGCTACACCTTC. Translating gives CSVGGRGFFDGYTF.

This CDR3 reads CASSSTPYQETQYF. The CDR3 DNA reads TGCGCCAGCAGCTCCACTCCTTACCAAGAGACCCAGTACTTC. The chain recombines TRBV5-1 with TRBJ2-5; D is uncertain. Between the trimmed V and J ends, which lost 3 bases and 0 bases, there was a span of 9 bases. The CDR3 is made up of 14 amino acids. CDR1 is SGHRS and CDR2 is YFSETQ in the germline V gene.

The chain carries TRBV10-3 and TRBJ2-7, with TRBD1 as a possible D gene (5 bases). CDR3 length equals 15 residues. With 2 bases removed from V and 3 bases from J, the gap between germline ends came to 14 bases. Germline CDR1 ENHRY, CDR2 SYGVKD. The CDR3 DNA is TGTGCCATCAGTGAGGGGCCTAAGGGGAACTACGAGCAGTACTTC. It codes for CAISEGPKGNYEQYF.

V is TRBV9 and J is TRBJ1-2; 8 positions match TRBD1. Looked up from germline, CDR1 is SGDLS and CDR2 is YYNGEE. The CDR3 extends over 14 amino acids. V trimming: 0 bases; J trimming: 7 bases; junction bases outside the gene matches: 5. The CDR3 DNA sequence: TGTGCCAGCAGCGTAGGAGACAGGGGCGGTGGCTACACCTTC. Protein product: CASSVGDRGGGYTF.

This chain joins TRBV7-9 and TRBJ1-6; TRBD1 might be the D (6 bases). Deletions cut 5 bases from V and 8 bases from J, with 13 bases between. The CDR3 runs 14 residues. Germline V lookup: CDR1 SEHNR, CDR2 FQNEAQ (reference sequence). Written as DNA, the CDR3 is TGTGCCAGCAGCCGGCAGGGGTTTGATTCACCCCTCCACTTT. Encoded protein: CASSRQGFDSPLHF.

The V gene is TRBV7-8, the J gene TRBJ1-1; TRBD1 agrees at 7 bases. The V and J ends lost 4 bases and 2 bases, in that order; junction bases with no gene match: 7. The CDR3 sequence is 15 residues long. CDR1 and CDR2 (germline): SGHVS, FQNEAQ. The DNA of the CDR3 is TGTGCCAGCAGCTCACAGGGGATGTTAAACACTGAAGCTTTCTTT. Its translation: CASSSQGMLNTEAFF.